This TCR beta chain was captured by sequencing in a study of OX40 agonist ivuxolimab in advanced cancers. Broader study findings: It was also the case that some nonresponders had low normalized T-cell clonal expansion.

Clones were sequenced by immunoSEQ multiplex PCR, and TCRdb holds only the in-frame ones, with some missing. The sample holds about 27,000 clones, 75% to 90% seen once. Deletions cut 1 base from V and 6 bases from J, with 17 bases between. The CDR3 consists of 15 residues. Looked up from germline, CDR1 is SGHNT and CDR2 is YYREEE (reference sequence). As concerns this clone: What it binds is not known.

The specimen comprised CD4+ or CD8+ T cells sorted from blood, sampled in a trial of the OX40 agonist ivuxolimab. The rearrangement uses TRBV5-4 and TRBJ2-7, with TRBD2 as a possible D gene (5 bases). The TCR was taken from an adult with an advanced solid tumor such as melanoma, head and neck, liver or kidney cancer. Written as DNA, the CDR3 is TGTGCCAGCAGCTTGTTGGTTGTAGGAGGCATCGAGCAGTACTTC. This encodes CASSLLVVGGIEQYF.